This T cell receptor (beta chain) is drawn from a study of technical replicates of blood from a handful of donors. TCRdb's table, derived via immunoSEQ multiplex PCR, lists solely in-frame clones and lacks some. Of around 80,000 clones listed, roughly 98% were seen once; the top ten hold roughly 0.16%. V was pared by 6 bases and J by 5 bases, with 11 bases of the junction left unmatched. The CDR3 spans 16 residues. CDR1 SGHVS and CDR2 FQNEAQ come from the germline V gene. The receptor's source is a human donor in good health. Sample: T cells isolated from PBMCs. The V gene is TRBV7-8, the J gene TRBJ2-2; 8 bases fit TRBD2. The CDR3 here is CASSLSQRGPTGELFF. The CDR3 nucleotides are TGTGCCAGCAGTTTATCCCAGCGGGGGCCAACCGGGGAGCTGTTTTTT.